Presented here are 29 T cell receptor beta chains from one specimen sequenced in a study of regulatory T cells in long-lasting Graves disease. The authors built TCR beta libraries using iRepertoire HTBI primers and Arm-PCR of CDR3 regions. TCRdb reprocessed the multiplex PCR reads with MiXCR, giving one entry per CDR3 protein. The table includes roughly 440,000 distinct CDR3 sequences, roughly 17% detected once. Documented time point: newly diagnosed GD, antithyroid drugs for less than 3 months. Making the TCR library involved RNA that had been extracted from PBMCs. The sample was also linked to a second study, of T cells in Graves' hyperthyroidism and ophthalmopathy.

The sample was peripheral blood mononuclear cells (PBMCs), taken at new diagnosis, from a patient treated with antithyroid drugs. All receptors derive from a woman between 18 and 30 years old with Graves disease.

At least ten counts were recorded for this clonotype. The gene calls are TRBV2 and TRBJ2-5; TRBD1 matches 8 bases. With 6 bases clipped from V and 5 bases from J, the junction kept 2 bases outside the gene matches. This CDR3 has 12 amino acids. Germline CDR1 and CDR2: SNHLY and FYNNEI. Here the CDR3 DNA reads TGTGCCAGCAGGGGACAGGCGGAGACCCAGTACTTC. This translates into CASRGQAETQYF. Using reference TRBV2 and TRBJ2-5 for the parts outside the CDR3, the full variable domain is EPEVTQTPSHQVTQMGQEVILRCVPISNHLYFYWYRQILGQKVEFLVSFYNNEISEKSEIFDDQFSVERPDGSNFTLKIRSTKLEDSAMYFCASRGQAETQYFGPGTRLLVL.

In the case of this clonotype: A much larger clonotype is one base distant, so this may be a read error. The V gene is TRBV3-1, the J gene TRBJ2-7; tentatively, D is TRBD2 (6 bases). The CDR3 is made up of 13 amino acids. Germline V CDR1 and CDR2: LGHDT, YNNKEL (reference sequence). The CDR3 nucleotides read TGTGTCAGCAGCCACGGGGGACTCCACGAGCAGTACTTC. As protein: CVSSHGGLHEQYF.

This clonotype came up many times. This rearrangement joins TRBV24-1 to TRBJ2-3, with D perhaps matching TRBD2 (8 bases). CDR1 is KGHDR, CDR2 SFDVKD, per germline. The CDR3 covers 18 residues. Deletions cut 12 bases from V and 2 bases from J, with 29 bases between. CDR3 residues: CAQVARGDQRGNTDTQYF. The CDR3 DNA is TGTGCCCAAGTTGCCAGGGGGGACCAGCGGGGGAACACAGATACGCAGTATTTT.

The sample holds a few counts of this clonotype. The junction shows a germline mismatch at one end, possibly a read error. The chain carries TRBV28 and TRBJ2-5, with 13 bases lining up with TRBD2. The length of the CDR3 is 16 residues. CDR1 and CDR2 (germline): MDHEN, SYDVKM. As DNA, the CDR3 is TGTGCCAGCGGTTTCTGGACTAGCGGGAGTAGCGAGACCCAGTACTTC. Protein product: CASGFWTSGSSETQYF.

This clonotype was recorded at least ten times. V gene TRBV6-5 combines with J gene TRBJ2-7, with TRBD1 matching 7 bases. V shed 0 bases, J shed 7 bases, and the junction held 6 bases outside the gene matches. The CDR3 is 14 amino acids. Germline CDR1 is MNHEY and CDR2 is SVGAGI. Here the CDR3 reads CASSYSWDRNEQYF. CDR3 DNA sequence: TGTGCCAGCAGTTACTCGTGGGACAGAAATGAGCAGTACTTC.

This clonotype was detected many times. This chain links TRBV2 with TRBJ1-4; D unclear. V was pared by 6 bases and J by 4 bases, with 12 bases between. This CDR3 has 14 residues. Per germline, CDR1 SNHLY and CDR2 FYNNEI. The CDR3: CASSDTRINEKLFF. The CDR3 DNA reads TGTGCCAGCAGCGACACCAGGATTAATGAAAAACTGTTTTTT.

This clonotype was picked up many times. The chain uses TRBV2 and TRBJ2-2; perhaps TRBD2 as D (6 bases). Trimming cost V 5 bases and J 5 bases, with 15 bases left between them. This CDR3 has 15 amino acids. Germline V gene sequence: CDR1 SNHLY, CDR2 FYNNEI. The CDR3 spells CASSLRAGGTGELFF. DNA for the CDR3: TGTGCCAGCAGTTTGAGAGCGGGTGGGACCGGGGAGCTGTTTTTT.

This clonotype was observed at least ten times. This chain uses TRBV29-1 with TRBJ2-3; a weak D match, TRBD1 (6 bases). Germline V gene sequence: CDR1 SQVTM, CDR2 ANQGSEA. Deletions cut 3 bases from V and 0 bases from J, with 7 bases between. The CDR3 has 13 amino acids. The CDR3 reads CSVEGASTDTQYF. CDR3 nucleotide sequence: TGCAGCGTTGAGGGGGCTAGCACAGATACGCAGTATTTT.

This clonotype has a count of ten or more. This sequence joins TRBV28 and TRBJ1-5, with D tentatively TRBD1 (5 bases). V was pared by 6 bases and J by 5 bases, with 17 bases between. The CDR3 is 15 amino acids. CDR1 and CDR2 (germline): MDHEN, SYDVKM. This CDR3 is CASSYLRGRDQPQHF. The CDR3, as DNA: TGTGCCAGCAGCTATCTGCGGGGGAGGGATCAGCCCCAGCATTTT. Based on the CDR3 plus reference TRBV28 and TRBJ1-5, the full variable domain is DVKVTQSSRYLVKRTGEKVFLECVQDMDHENMFWYRQDPGLGLRLIYFSYDVKMKEKGDIPEGYSVSREKKERFSLILESASTNQTSMYLCASSYLRGRDQPQHFGDGTRLSIL.

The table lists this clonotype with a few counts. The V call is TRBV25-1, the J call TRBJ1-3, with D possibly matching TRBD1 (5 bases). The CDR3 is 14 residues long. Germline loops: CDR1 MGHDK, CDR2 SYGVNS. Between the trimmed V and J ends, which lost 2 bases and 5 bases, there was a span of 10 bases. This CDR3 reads CASSEQGVRNTIYF. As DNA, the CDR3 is TGTGCCAGCAGTGAACAGGGAGTAAGAAACACCATATATTTT. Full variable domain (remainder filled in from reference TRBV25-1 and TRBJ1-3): EADIYQTPRYLVIGTGKKITLECSQTMGHDKMYWYQQDPGMELHLIHYSYGVNSTEKGDLSSESTVSRIRTEHFPLTLESARPSHTSQYLCASSEQGVRNTIYFGEGSWLTVV.

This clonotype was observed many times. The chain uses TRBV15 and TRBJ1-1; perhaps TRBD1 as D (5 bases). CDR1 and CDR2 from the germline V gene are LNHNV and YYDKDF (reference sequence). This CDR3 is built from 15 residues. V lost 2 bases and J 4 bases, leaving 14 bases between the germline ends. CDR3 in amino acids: CATSRQGHGLTEAFF. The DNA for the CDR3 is TGTGCCACCAGCAGACAGGGCCATGGTCTCACTGAAGCTTTCTTT.

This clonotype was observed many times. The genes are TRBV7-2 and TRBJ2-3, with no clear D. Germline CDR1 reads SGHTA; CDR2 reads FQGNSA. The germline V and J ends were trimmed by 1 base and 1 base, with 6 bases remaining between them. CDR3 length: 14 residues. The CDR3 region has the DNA TGTGCCAGCAGCTTAGGAGCTCGCACAGATACGCAGTATTTT. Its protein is CASSLGARTDTQYF.

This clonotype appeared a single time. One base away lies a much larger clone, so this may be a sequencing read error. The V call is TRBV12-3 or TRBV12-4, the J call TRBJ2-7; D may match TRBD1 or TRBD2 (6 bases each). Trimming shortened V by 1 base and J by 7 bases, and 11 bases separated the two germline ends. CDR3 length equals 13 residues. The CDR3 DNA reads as TGTGCCAGCAGTTTAGTGACAGGAGGGGAGCAGTACTTC. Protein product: CASSLVTGGEQYF.

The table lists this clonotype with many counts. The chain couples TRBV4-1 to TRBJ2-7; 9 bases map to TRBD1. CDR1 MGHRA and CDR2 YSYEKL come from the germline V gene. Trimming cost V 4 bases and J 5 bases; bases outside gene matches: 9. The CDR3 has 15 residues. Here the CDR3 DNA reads TGCGCCAGCAGCCTAAGCGGGACAGGGCTAAACGAGCAGTACTTC. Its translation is CASSLSGTGLNEQYF.

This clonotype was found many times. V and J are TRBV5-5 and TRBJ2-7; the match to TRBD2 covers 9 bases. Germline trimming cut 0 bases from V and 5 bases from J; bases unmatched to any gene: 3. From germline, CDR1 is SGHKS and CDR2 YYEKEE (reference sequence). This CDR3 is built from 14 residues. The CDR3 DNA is TGTGCCAGCAGCTTGGTAGCGGGAGTTGACGAGCAGTACTTC. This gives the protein CASSLVAGVDEQYF.

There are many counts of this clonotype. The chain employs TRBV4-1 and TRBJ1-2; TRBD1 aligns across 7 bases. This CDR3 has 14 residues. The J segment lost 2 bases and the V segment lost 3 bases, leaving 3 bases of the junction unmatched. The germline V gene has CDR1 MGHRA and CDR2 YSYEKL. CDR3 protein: CASSQGQTNYGYTF. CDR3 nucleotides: TGCGCCAGCAGCCAGGGACAGACGAACTATGGCTACACCTTC.

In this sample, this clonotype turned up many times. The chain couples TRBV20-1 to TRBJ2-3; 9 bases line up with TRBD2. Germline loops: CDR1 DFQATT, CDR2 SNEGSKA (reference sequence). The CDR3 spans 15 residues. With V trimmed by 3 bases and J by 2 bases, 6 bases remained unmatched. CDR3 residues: CSASLAGPYTDTQYF. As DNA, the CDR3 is TGCAGTGCTAGCCTAGCGGGACCCTACACAGATACGCAGTATTTT.

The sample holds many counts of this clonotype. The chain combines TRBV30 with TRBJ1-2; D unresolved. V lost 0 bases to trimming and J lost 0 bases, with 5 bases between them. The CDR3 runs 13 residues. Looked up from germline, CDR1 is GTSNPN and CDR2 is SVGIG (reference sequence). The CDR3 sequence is CAWSVLPNYGYTF. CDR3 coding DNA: TGTGCCTGGAGTGTTCTCCCTAACTATGGCTACACCTTC.

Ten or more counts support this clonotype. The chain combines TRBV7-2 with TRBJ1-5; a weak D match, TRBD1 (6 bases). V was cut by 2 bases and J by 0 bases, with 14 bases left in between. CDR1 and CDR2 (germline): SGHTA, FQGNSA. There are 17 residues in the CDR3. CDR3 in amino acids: CASSLNPPGDSNQPQHF. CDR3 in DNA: TGTGCCAGCAGCTTAAACCCGCCAGGGGATAGCAATCAGCCCCAGCATTTT.

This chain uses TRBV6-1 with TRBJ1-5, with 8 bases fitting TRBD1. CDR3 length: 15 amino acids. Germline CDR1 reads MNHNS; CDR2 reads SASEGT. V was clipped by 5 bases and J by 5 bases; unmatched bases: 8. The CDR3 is CASSSLGTGDQPQHF. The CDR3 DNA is TGTGCCAGCAGTAGCTTGGGGACAGGTGATCAGCCCCAGCATTTT.

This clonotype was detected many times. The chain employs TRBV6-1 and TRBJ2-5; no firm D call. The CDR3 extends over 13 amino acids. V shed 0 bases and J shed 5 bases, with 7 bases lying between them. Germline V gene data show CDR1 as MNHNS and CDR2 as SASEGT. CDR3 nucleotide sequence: TGTGCCAGCAGTGAAGCCCCTGCCGAGACCCAGTACTTC. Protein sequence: CASSEAPAETQYF.

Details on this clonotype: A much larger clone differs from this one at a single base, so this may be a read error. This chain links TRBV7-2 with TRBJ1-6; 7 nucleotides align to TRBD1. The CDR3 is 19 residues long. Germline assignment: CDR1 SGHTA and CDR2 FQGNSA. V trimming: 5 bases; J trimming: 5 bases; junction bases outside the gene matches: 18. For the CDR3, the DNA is TGTACCAGCAGCAAAGGCAGGGGCGCAGGGACAGCCAATAATTCACCCCTCCACTTT. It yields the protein CTSSKGRGAGTANNSPLHF.

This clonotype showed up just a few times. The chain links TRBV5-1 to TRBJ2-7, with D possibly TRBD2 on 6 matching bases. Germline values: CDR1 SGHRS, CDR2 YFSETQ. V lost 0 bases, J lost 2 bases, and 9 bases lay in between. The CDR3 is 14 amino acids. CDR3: CASSLEGTPYEQYF. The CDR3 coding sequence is TGCGCCAGCAGCTTGGAGGGGACTCCCTACGAGCAGTACTTC. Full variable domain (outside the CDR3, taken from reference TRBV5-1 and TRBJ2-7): KAGVTQTPRYLIKTRGQQVTLSCSPISGHRSVSWYQQTPGQGLQFLFEYFSETQRNKGNFPGRFSGRQFSNSRSEMNVSTLELGDSALYLCASSLEGTPYEQYFGPGTRLTVT.

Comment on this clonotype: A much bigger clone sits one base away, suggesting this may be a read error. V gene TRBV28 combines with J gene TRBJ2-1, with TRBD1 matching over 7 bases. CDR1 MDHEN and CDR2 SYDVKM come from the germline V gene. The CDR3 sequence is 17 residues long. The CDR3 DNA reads TGTGCCAGCAGTTTAGGGGTTGGGACAGCCTCCTACAATGAGCAGCTCTTC. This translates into CASSLGVGTASYNEQLF.

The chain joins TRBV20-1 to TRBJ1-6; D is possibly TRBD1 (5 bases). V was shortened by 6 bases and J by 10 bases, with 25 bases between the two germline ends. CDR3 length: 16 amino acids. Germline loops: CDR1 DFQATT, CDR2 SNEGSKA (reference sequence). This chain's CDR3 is CSARPHGAQTGSPLHF. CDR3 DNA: TGCAGTGCCAGACCCCACGGGGCTCAAACTGGATCACCCCTCCACTTT.

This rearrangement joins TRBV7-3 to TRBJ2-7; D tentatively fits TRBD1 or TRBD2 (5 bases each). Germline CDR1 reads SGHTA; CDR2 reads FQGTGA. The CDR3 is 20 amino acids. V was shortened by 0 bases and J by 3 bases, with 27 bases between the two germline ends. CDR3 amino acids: CASSLTRVEHRPTVHYEQYF. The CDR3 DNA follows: TGTGCCAGCAGCTTAACGCGGGTCGAACACAGGCCCACGGTACACTACGAGCAGTACTTC.

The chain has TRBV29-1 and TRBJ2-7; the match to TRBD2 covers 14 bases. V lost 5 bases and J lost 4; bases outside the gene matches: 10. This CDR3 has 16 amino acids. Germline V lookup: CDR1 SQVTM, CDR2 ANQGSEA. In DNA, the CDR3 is TGCAGCGTTCGCCGGGGTGGGACTAGCGGGAGTTACGAGCAGTACTTC. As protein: CSVRRGGTSGSYEQYF.

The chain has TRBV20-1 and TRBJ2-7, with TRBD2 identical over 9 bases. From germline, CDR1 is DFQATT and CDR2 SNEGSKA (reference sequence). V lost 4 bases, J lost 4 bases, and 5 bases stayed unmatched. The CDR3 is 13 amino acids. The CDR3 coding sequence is TGCAGTGCTAATGGCGCGGGAGGGTACGAGCAGTACTTC. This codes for CSANGAGGYEQYF.

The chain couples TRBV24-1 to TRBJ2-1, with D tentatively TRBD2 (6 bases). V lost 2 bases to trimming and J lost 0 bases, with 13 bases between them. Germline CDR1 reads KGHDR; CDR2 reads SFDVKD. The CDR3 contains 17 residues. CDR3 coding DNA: TGTGCCACCAGTGATTCAAAGGGTAGCGGCTCCTACAATGAGCAGTTCTTC. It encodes CATSDSKGSGSYNEQFF.